This is a list of T cell receptor beta chains from one sample in a study of T cell changes during pregnancy in multiple sclerosis. Assay: immunoSEQ multiplex PCR; the TCRdb copy retains only in-frame clones and omits some. The repertoire holds some 47,000 clones, with 88% as singletons. Sequencing was performed on CD8+ T cells from peripheral blood mononuclear cells, taken after pregnancy. These receptors were taken from a female donor in good health, enrolled as a control in a pregnancy study. Both conserved end residues are part of each CDR3. The D gene is left open where the match is weak. The size field is filled for only some rows; it gives once, few, many or a size class.

cdr3_length	d_call	j_call	v_call	clone_size	cdr3_nt	cdr3_aa
14	TRBD1	TRBJ2-7	TRBV25-1	-	TGTGCCAGCAGTGAACCAAGGACAGGCAACGAGCAGTACTTC	CASSEPRTGNEQYF
14	-	TRBJ1-2	TRBV29-1	-	TGCAGCGTGGAGGCCGTACAGGGAAACTATGGCTACACCTTC	CSVEAVQGNYGYTF
15	TRBD2	TRBJ2-3	TRBV7-3	once	TGTGCCAGCAGCCTTAATAGCGGGGTCGCAGATACGCAGTATTTT	CASSLNSGVADTQYF
13	-	TRBJ2-5	TRBV28	-	TGTGCCAGCAGTGGGGGGTGGGAAGAGACCCAGTACTTC	CASSGGWEETQYF
14	TRBD1	TRBJ1-1	TRBV11-1	-	TGTGCCAGCAGCTCACAGGGGGCCTACACTGAAGCTTTCTTT	CASSSQGAYTEAFF
13	-	TRBJ2-1	TRBV5-1	-	TGCGCCAGCAGCTCCCAGGGTTACAATGAGCAGTTCTTC	CASSSQGYNEQFF
15	TRBD2	TRBJ2-2	TRBV6-5	-	TGTGCCAGCTGCAAGCGGGGGCGGAACACCGGGGAGCTGTTTTTT	CASCKRGRNTGELFF
15	TRBD1	TRBJ1-4	TRBV9	-	TGTGCCAGCAGCCATACCGGGACAGGGGATGAAAAACTGTTTTTT	CASSHTGTGDEKLFF
12	TRBD1	TRBJ2-7	TRBV11-3	-	TGTGCCAGCAGCTACGGACAGGGCGAGCAGTACTTC	CASSYGQGEQYF
18	TRBD1	TRBJ1-4	TRBV4-3	-	TGCGCCAGCAGCCAAGATGGACAGGGCCTTGTGACTAATGAAAAACTGTTTTTT	CASSQDGQGLVTNEKLFF
15	-	TRBJ2-1	TRBV11-2	-	TGTGCCAGCAGCCCTACAGGTCCCCTTGGGAATGAGCAGTTCTTC	CASSPTGPLGNEQFF
16	-	TRBJ2-1	TRBV4-3	-	TGCGCCAGCAGCCAAGAGGCGGGGGCCCTCTACAATGAGCAGTTCTTC	CASSQEAGALYNEQFF
15	TRBD1	TRBJ2-3	TRBV6-6	-	TGTGCCAGCAGTCAATCGACAGGGGTGGCAGATACGCAGTATTTT	CASSQSTGVADTQYF
14	TRBD1	TRBJ1-2	TRBV4-3	-	TGCGCCAGCAGCCAAGAGGGACAGCCGGATGGCTACACCTTC	CASSQEGQPDGYTF
13	-	TRBJ1-1	TRBV2	-	TGTGCCAGCAGTGTGGGGAGTCCCACTGAAGCTTTCTTT	CASSVGSPTEAFF
15	-	TRBJ1-6	TRBV28	-	TGTGCCAGCAGTTTTGAGCGCAGGGGTAATTCACCCCTCCACTTT	CASSFERRGNSPLHF
13	-	TRBJ2-1	TRBV13	-	TGTGCCAGCAGCTTAGGGAGGAGGGTAGAGCAGTTCTTC	CASSLGRRVEQFF
15	TRBD1	TRBJ2-7	TRBV7-2	-	TGTGCCAGCAGCTCGGCCAGGGGGATCACCTACGAGCAGTACTTC	CASSSARGITYEQYF
15	-	TRBJ2-2	TRBV7-8	-	TGTGCCAGCAGCTTACAGGCCGGATGGACTGGGGAGCTGTTTTTT	CASSLQAGWTGELFF